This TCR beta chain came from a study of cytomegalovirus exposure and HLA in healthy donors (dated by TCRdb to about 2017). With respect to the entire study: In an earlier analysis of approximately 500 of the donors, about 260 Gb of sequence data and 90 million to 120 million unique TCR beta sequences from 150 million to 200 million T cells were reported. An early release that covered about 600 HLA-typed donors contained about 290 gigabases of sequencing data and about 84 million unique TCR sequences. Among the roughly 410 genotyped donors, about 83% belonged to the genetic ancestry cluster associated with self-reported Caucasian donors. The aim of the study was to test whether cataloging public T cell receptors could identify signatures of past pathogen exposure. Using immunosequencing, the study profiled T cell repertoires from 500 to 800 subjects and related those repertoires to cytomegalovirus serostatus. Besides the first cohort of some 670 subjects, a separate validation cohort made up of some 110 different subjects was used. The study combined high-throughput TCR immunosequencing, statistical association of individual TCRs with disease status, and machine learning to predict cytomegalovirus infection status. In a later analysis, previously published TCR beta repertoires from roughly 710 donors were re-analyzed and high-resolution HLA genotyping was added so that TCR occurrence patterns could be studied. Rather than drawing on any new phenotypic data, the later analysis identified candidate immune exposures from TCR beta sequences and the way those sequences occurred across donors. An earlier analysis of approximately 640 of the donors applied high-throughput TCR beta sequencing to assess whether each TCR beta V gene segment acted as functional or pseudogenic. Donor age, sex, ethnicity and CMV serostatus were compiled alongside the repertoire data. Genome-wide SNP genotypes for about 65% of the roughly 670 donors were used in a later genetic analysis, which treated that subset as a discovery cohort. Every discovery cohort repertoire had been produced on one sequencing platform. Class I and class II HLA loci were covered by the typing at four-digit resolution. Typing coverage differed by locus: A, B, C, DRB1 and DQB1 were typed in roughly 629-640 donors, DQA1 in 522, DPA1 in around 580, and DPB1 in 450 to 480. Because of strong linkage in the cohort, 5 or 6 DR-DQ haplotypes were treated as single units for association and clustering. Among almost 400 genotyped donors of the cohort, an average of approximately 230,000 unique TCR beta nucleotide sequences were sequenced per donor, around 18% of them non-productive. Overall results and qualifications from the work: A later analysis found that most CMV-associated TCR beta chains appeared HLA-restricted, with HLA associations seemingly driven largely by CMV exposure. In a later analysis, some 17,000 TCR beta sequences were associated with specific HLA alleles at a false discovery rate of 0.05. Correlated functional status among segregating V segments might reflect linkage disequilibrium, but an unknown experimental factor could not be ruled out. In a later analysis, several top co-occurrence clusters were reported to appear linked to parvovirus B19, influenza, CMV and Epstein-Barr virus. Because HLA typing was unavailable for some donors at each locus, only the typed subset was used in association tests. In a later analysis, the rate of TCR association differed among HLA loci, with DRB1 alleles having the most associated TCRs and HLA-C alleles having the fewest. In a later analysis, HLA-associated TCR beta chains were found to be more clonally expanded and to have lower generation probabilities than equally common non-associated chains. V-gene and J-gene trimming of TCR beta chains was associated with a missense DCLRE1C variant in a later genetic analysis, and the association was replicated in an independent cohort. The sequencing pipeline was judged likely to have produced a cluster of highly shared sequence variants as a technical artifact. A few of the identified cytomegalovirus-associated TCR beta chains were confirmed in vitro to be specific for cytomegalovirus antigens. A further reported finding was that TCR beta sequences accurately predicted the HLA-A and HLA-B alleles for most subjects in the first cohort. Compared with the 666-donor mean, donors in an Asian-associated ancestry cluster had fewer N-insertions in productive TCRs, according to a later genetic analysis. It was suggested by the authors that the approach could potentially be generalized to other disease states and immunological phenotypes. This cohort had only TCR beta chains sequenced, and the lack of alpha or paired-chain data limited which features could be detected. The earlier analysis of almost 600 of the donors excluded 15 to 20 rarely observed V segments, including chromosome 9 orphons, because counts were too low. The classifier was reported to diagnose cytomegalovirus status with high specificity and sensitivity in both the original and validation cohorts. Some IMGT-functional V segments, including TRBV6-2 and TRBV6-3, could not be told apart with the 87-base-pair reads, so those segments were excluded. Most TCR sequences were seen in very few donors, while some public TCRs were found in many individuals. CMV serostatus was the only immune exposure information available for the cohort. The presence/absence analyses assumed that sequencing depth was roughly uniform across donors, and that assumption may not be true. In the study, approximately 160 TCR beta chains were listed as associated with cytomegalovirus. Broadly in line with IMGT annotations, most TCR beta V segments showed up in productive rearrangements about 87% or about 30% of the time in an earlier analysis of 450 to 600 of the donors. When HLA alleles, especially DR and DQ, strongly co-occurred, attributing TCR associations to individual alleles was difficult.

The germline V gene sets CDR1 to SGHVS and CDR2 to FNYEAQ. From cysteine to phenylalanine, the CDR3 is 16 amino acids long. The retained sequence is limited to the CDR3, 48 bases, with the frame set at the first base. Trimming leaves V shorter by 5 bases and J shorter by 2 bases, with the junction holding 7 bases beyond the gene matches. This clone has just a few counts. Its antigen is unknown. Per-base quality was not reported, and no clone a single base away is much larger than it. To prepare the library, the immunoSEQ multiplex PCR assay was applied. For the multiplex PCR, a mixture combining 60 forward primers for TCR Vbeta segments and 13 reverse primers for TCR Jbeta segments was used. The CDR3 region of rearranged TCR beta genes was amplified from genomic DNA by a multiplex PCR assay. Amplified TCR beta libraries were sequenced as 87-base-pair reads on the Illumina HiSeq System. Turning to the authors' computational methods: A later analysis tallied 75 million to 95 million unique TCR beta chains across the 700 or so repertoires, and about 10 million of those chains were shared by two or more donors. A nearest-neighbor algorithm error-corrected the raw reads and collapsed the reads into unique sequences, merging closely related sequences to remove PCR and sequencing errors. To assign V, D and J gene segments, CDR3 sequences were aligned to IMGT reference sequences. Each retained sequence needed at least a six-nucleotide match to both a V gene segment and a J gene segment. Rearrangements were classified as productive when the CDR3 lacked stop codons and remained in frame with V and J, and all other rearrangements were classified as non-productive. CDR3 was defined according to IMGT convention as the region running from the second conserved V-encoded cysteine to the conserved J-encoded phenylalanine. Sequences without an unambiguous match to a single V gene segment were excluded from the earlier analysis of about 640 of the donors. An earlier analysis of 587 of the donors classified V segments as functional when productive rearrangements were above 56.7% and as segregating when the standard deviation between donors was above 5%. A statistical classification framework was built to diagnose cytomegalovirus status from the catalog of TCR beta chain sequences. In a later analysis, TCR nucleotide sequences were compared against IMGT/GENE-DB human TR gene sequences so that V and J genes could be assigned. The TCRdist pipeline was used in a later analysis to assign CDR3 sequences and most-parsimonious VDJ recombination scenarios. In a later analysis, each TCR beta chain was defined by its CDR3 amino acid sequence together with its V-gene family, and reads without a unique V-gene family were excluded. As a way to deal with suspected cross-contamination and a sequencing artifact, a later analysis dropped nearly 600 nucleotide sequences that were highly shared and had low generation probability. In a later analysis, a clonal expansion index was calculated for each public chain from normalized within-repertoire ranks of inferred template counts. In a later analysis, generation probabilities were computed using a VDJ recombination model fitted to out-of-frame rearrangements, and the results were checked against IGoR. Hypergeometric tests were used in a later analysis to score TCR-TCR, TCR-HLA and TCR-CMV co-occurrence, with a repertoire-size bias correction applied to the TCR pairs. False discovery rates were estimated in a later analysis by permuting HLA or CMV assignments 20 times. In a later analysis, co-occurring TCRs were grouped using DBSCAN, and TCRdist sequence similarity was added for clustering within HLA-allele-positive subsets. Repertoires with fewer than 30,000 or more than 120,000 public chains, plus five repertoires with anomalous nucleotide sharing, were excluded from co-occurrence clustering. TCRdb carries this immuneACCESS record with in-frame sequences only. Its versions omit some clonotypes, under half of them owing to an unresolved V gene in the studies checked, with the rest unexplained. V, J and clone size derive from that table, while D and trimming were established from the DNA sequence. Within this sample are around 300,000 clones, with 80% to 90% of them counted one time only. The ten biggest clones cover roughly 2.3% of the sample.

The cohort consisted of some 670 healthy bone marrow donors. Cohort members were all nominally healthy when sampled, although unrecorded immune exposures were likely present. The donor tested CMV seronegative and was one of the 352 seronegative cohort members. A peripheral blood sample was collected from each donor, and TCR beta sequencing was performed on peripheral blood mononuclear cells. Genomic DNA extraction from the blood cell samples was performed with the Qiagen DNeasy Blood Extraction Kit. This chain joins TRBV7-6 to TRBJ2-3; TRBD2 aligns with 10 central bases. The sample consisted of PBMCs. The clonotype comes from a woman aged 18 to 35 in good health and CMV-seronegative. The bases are TGTGCCAGCAGCCCCGGACTAGCGGCTCCCACAGATACGCAGTATTTT. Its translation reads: CASSPGLAAPTDTQYF.